The next 14 T cell receptor beta chains were all read from a single sample in a study of long-term antiretroviral therapy in people with HIV. Investigators performed immunoSEQ version v3.0 at survey level. Data came from immunoSEQ multiplex PCR; TCRdb stores just in-frame clones and leaves some out. This table has some 11,000 clones, under 85% appearing once. The sample in question was unsorted PBMCs, obtained 3.4 years after starting antiretroviral therapy. The receptor source for this set is a man aged 40-49 years with HIV.

This clone was seen once. DNA of the CDR3: TGTGCCAGCAGTGAATACACAGGGACAGATACGCAGTATTTT. This translates into CASSEYTGTDTQYF. This chain uses TRBV25-1 with TRBJ2-3; perhaps TRBD1 as D (6 bases). The CDR3 covers 14 residues. Germline CDR1 is MGHDK and CDR2 is SYGVNS. The V and J ends lost 0 bases and 3 bases respectively, with 7 bases between them.

The rearrangement links TRBV18 to TRBJ1-4; no clear D. Between the trimmed V and J ends, which lost 2 bases and 0 bases, there was a span of 13 bases. Germline values: CDR1 KGHSH, CDR2 LQKENI. CDR3 size: 17 residues. The CDR3 nucleotides read TGTGCCAGCTCACCATCTCCGGTCATGGCAACTAATGAAAAACTGTTTTTT. It translates to CASSPSPVMATNEKLFF.

J is TRBJ2-7 and V is TRBV5-5; D remains ambiguous. The CDR3 is 12 amino acids. Germline V gene lookup returns CDR1 SGHKS and CDR2 YYEKEE (reference sequence). V lost 3 bases to trimming and J lost 3 bases, with 7 bases between them. For the CDR3, the DNA is TGTGCCAGCAGCTCATCGGTCTACGAGCAGTACTTC. Its protein product is CASSSSVYEQYF.

J is TRBJ2-7 and V is TRBV19; 9 bases agree with TRBD1. The V segment lost 4 bases and the J segment 2 bases; nucleotides outside the gene matches: 9. This CDR3 has 16 amino acids. The germline V gene encodes CDR1 LNHDA and CDR2 SQIVND (reference sequence). CDR3 residues: CASSTIRDRAPYEQYF. CDR3 bases: TGTGCCAGTAGTACCATACGGGACAGGGCGCCCTACGAGCAGTACTTC. Together with reference TRBV19 and TRBJ2-7, the CDR3 gives the full variable domain: DGGITQSPKYLFRKEGQNVTLSCEQNLNHDAMYWYRQDPGQGLRLIYYSQIVNDFQKGDIAEGYSVSREKKESFPLTVTSAQKNPTAFYLCASSTIRDRAPYEQYFGPGTRLTVT.

The gene calls are TRBV6-1 and TRBJ2-1; D is tentatively TRBD1 or TRBD2 (5 bases each). The CDR3 runs 15 residues. From germline, CDR1 is MNHNS and CDR2 SASEGT. The V end lost 6 bases, the J end lost 3 bases, and 15 bases lay between the germline ends. Here the CDR3 reads CASRIEGQGYNEQFF. The CDR3 DNA sequence: TGTGCCAGCAGAATTGAGGGCCAGGGCTACAATGAGCAGTTCTTC.

The V call is TRBV19, the J call TRBJ2-6, with D hard to call. This CDR3 has 15 residues. Per germline, CDR1 LNHDA and CDR2 SQIVND (reference sequence). V shed 4 bases and J shed 0 bases, with 7 bases lying between them. CDR3 DNA sequence: TGTGCCAGTAGTACGAGAAGCTCTGGGGCCAACGTCCTGACTTTC. Translating gives CASSTRSSGANVLTF.

This clone was detected once. The V gene is TRBV9, the J gene TRBJ2-7; TRBD2 matches 10 bases. This CDR3 has 15 residues. Germline CDR1 and CDR2: SGDLS and YYNGEE. J gave up 4 bases and V 0 bases, and 4 bases lay outside the gene matches. Written as DNA, the CDR3 is TGTGCCAGCAGCGTAGGGGGGACTAGCGAGTACGAGCAGTACTTC. This codes for CASSVGGTSEYEQYF.

This chain connects TRBV6-6 to TRBJ2-1; TRBD2 might be the D (6 bases). Trimming took 8 bases from V and 4 from J, leaving 15 bases between them. CDR3 length: 14 residues. Germline V gives CDR1 MNHNY, CDR2 SVGAGI (reference sequence). CDR3 nucleotide sequence: TGTGCCAGCGGGAGGATAGCCCCTTACAATGAGCAGTTCTTC. It specifies CASGRIAPYNEQFF.

The chain joins TRBV5-1 to TRBJ1-1; weak D call: TRBD1 (6 bases). Germline-derived CDR1 and CDR2 are SGHRS and YFSETQ. This CDR3 has 15 amino acids. V gave up 1 base and J gave up 4 bases, with 14 bases separating them. DNA of the CDR3: TGCGCCAGCAGCTTGAACAGGGCTGGGGGCACTGAAGCTTTCTTT. Translating it yields CASSLNRAGGTEAFF.

The V gene is TRBV28, the J gene TRBJ2-2, with 10 bases that match TRBD2. From germline, CDR1 is MDHEN and CDR2 SYDVKM. The CDR3 consists of 17 residues. J was trimmed by 5 bases and V by 1 base; bases with no gene match: 7. CDR3 amino acids: CASSLFLAGAGTGELFF. The CDR3 nucleotides read TGTGCCAGCAGTTTATTTCTAGCGGGAGCGGGGACCGGGGAGCTGTTTTTT.

The rearrangement uses TRBV18 and TRBJ1-1; weak D call: TRBD1 (6 bases). The CDR3 covers 13 residues. V was shortened by 3 bases and J by 4 bases, with 9 bases between the two germline ends. Germline V gene data show CDR1 as KGHSH and CDR2 as LQKENI. This chain's CDR3 is CASSPSRGTEAFF. In DNA, the CDR3 is TGTGCCAGCTCACCCTCCAGGGGCACTGAAGCTTTCTTT.

The gene calls are TRBV27 and TRBJ2-7, with TRBD2 matching 8 bases. Trimming cost V 0 bases and J 2 bases; bases outside gene matches: 3. Germline lookup yields CDR1 MNHEY and CDR2 SMNVEV (reference sequence). CDR3 length equals 15 residues. The CDR3 nucleotides read TGTGCCAGCAGTTTATCGACAGCGGGAGCCTACGAGCAGTACTTC. Protein sequence: CASSLSTAGAYEQYF.

The chain joins TRBV5-1 to TRBJ2-6, with unresolved D. From germline, CDR1 is SGHRS and CDR2 YFSETQ. This CDR3 region has 17 residues. Trimming pared 7 bases from V and 0 bases from J, leaving 17 bases between. The CDR3: CASSPSMVGSGANVLTF. CDR3 coding DNA: TGCGCCAGCTCCCCTTCAATGGTGGGCTCTGGGGCCAACGTCCTGACTTTC.

The V gene is TRBV5-6, the J gene TRBJ1-2; D may be TRBD1 (6 bases). CDR3 length: 16 amino acids. Trimming left V 0 bases short and J 5 bases short, with 17 bases between. Germline lookup yields CDR1 SGHDT and CDR2 YYEEEE. The DNA for the CDR3 is TGTGCCAGCAGCTTGGGGCAACAGGGATATCGGTATGGCTACACCTTC. As protein: CASSLGQQGYRYGYTF.